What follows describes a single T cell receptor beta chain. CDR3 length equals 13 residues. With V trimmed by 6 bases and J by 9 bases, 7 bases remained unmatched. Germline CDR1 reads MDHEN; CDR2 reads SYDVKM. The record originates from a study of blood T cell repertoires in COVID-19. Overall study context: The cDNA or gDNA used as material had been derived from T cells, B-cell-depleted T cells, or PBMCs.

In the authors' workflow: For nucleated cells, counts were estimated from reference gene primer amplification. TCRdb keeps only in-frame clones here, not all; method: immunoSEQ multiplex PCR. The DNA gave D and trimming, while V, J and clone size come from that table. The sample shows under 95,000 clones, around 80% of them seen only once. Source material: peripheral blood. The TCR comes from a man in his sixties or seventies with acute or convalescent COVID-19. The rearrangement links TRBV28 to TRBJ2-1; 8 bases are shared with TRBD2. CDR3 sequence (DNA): TGTGCCAGCAGCTTAGGACTAGCTGGTGAGCAGTTCTTC. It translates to CASSLGLAGEQFF. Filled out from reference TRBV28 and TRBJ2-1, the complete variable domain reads DVKVTQSSRYLVKRTGEKVFLECVQDMDHENMFWYRQDPGLGLRLIYFSYDVKMKEKGDIPEGYSVSREKKERFSLILESASTNQTSMYLCASSLGLAGEQFFGPGTRLTVL.